This T cell receptor beta chain derives from a study of human CD8 memory T cell subsets. The CDR3 sequence is 14 residues long. The V gene's germline CDR1 is SGHRS and CDR2 YFSETQ. UMI-labeled 5' RACE generated the TCR beta libraries. TCRdb reanalyzed the 5' RACE reads and collapses them to one entry per CDR3 protein, without DNA. The sample spans under 4,500 distinct CDR3 sequences; the ten largest clones claim 30% to 40%. This TCR was recovered from a human donor in good health. What was sequenced was CD8+ T cells from PBMCs. V usage is TRBV5-1 and J usage is TRBJ2-7. The CDR3 sequence: CASSLSGRSYEQYF.